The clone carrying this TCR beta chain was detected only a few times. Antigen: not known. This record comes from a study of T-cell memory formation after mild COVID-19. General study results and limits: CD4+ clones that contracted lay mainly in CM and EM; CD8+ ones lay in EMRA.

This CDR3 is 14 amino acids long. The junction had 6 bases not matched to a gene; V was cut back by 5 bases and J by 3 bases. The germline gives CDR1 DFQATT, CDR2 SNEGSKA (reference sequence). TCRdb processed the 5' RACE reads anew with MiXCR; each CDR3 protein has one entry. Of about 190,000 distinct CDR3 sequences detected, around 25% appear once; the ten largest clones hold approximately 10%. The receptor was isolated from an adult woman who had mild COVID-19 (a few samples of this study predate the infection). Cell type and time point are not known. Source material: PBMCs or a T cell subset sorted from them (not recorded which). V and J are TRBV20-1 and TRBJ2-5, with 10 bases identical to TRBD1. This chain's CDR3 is CSARSGTGEETQYF. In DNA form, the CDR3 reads TGCAGTGCTCGATCCGGGACAGGGGAAGAGACCCAGTACTTC.